This T cell receptor beta chain was captured by sequencing in a study of type 1 and type 2 diabetes patients. Across the study: Donors were type 1 diabetes, type 2 diabetes, or nondiabetic controls. General study results and limits: Type 2 diabetes and control V and J usage correlated highly, 0.8 to 0.97.

In regard to this clonotype: Its antigen remains unidentified. The junction does not match germline at one end; this may be a read error.

The CDR3 contains 17 residues. Germline V lookup: CDR1 SNHLY, CDR2 FYNNEI. Approximately 10 milliliters of peripheral blood were collected from each participant. The PCR template was genomic DNA. The TCR beta CDR3 region was amplified using 30 forward and 13 reverse primers. TCRdb reanalysed the multiplex PCR reads using MiXCR and keeps one entry per CDR3 protein. The table shows 280,000 or so distinct CDR3 sequences, with approximately 50% occurring only once. This receptor was taken from a man younger than 35 with type 2 diabetes. The V gene is TRBV2, the J gene TRBJ2-6, with 12 bases fitting TRBD1. The sequencing input was peripheral blood mononuclear cells (PBMCs). The chain's CDR3 is CASKPGTGGSGANVPTF. The CDR3 DNA reads as TGTGCCAGCAAACCCGGGACAGGGGGCTCTGGGGCCAACGTCCCGACTTTC. Full variable domain (outside the CDR3, taken from reference TRBV2 and TRBJ2-6): EPEVTQTPSHQVTQMGQEVILRCVPISNHLYFYWYRQILGQKVEFLVSFYNNEISEKSEIFDDQFSVERPDGSNFTLKIRSTKLEDSAMYFCASKPGTGGSGANVPTFGAGSRLTVL.